This record covers a single T cell receptor (beta chain). Its antigen is not known. Naive CD8 cells lacked CD45RO, underwent positive selection for CCR7 and left out terminally differentiated effector memory CD45RA+ cells. This sample stems from a study of shared clonotypes between healthy human individuals. In the study overall: CD4 naive and memory got three plates each, CD8 naive two, CD8 memory one.

Each replicate PCR on the sorted subsets used roughly 190 ng DNA (around 30,000 T cell genomes). TCRdb's table, derived via immunoSEQ multiplex PCR, lists solely in-frame clones and lacks some. The table shows some 2 million clones, with around 96% occurring only once. Germline-derived CDR1 and CDR2 are MGHRA and YSYEKL. The CDR3 runs to 13 residues. V was clipped by 4 bases and J by 7 bases, with 10 bases between them. Overall study findings and caveats: A reduction in generation probabilities was seen for non-shared clonotypes relative to those shared by all four donors.

The sequenced sample consisted of naive CD8+ T cells sorted from blood. V is TRBV4-1 and J is TRBJ2-2, with unresolved D. This clonotype was sampled from a man aged 18 to 30 in good health. The CDR3 loop reads CASSPGLGGELFF. The CDR3 DNA reads TGCGCCAGCAGCCCGGGTTTGGGCGGGGAGCTGTTTTTT.